This T cell receptor (beta chain) was captured in a study of immune characterization of retroperitoneal liposarcoma. Within the sample, this clonotype is large. One entry per CDR3 protein results from TCRdb running MiXCR on the PCR reads. The sample records just over 3,000 distinct CDR3 sequences, roughly 46% being singletons. V was cut by 6 bases and J by 4 bases, with 16 bases left in between. Germline V gene sequence: CDR1 SGHVS, CDR2 FNYEAQ. CDR3 size: 15 residues. The chain links TRBV7-6 to TRBJ2-1; D possibly corresponds to TRBD2 (6 bases). This clonotype was sampled from a male donor with retroperitoneal liposarcoma. The sequenced material came from tumor tissue. Here the CDR3 reads CASSPQVGGYNEQFF. The CDR3 DNA is TGTGCCAGCAGTCCGCAGGTGGGGGGATACAATGAGCAGTTCTTC.